This TCR beta chain originates from a study of T cells in Graves' hyperthyroidism and ophthalmopathy. Disease lasting under 3 months, a NOSPECS grade of at least 4, and a Clinical Activity Score of at least 3 were features of the ophthalmopathy patients. Any patient presenting with uncontrolled infection, other autoimmune disease, pregnancy or lactation was left out. This clonotype was detected many times. The investigators amplified TCR beta CDR3 regions from RNA transcripts. Using the HTBI primer set, a first-round RT-PCR was run on the TCR CDR3. MiXCR, run by TCRdb on the multiplex PCR reads, gives a single entry per CDR3 protein. This table has about 590,000 distinct CDR3 sequences, over 12% appearing once. From germline, CDR1 is MNHGY and CDR2 SAAAGT. V was cut by 5 bases and J by 5 bases, with 18 bases left in between. The CDR3 has 15 amino acids.

The sample taken for sequencing was blood. The clonotype comes from a woman aged 18-29 years with Graves' ophthalmopathy. The chain recombines TRBV6-8 with TRBJ2-5, with D possibly matching TRBD2 (6 bases). CDR3 loop: CASSGAGLPRETQYF. The CDR3 coding sequence is TGTGCCAGCAGTGGGGCGGGACTGCCGAGGGAGACCCAGTACTTC.